The sequence of this T cell receptor (beta chain) was determined in a study of blood T cell repertoires in COVID-19. Study-wide background: Material from acute and convalescent COVID-19 was sourced from the United States, Italy and Spain. PBMCs, B-cell-depleted T cells, or T cells were the source of the cDNA or gDNA that made up the material.

In the original workflow: By means of reference gene primer amplification, nucleated cell counts were estimated. Using immunoSEQ multiplex PCR, the repertoire was profiled, and TCRdb retains in-frame clones only, with some absent. For V, J and clone size, that table is used; D and trimming come from the DNA. The repertoire holds about 120,000 clones, 82% seen once, with roughly 7.1% in the top ten. This CDR3 is 14 amino acids long. Germline V gives CDR1 SGHRS, CDR2 YFSETQ. V was clipped by 1 base and J by 4 bases, with 6 bases between them. This chain connects TRBV5-1 to TRBJ1-6; the D is unclear. Source material: peripheral blood. The receptor was isolated from a man between 65 and 80 years old with active or convalescent COVID-19. This chain's CDR3 is CASSLTTYNSPLHF. CDR3 coding DNA: TGCGCCAGCAGCTTGACGACTTATAATTCACCCCTCCACTTT.